This TCR beta chain was documented in a study of T-cell reconstitution after alpha-beta-depleted transplantation in children (dated by TCRdb to the mid-2010s). About the full investigation: The study quantitatively tracked T-cell immune reconstitution after TCRalphabeta/CD19-depleted allogeneic hematopoietic cell transplantation in children using TCR repertoire profiling.

According to the study, the label for this sample's treatment or condition signals: allogeneic hematopoietic cell transplantation with graft depleted of TCRalphabeta T cells and CD19 B cells. The children who served as transplant recipients had been given grafts of TCRalphabeta/CD19-depleted allogeneic hematopoietic cells. This clonotype occurred a few times. Its antigen is not yet known. Base-call qualities are not available, and no considerably larger clone is one nucleotide away. Results and caveats for the whole study, not just this receptor: Over subsequent months, a decline in hyperexpanded clone frequencies was noted, and after one year, T-cell counts and TCRbeta diversity were mostly ascribed to newly produced T cells. The apparently early recovery of alphabetaT-cell counts about two months after transplant reportedly depended on only several hundred rapidly expanded clones that came from non-depleted graft cells. In some patients, high TCRbeta diversity at day 60 was attributed to recipient T cells and intrathymic progenitors that had survived conditioning.

Preparation of the library involved PCR. Reads for this sample came from an Illumina HiSeq 2500. Molecular barcoding was employed in the preparation of TCR libraries, with unique molecular identifiers being used to normalize TCRbeta repertoire quantification. The public reads were reanalyzed by TCRdb: fastp trimming at Q25, MiXCR alignment, in-frame beta chains only. Identical CDR3 protein sequences are pooled into one entry, listed with their most common genes and DNA. This sample holds fewer than 700,000 distinct CDR3 sequences; over 10% were observed only once. The ten largest clones add up to about 2% of the sample. Sequences were derived from PBMCs, mostly from graft donor cells, sampled 360 days after TCRalphabeta/CD19-depleted stem cell transplant. This clonotype was obtained from a male patient younger than 18 who had a stem cell transplant for acute myeloid leukemia, so the T cells may come from the graft donor.

The nucleotides read TGTGCCACCTTAAGGGGGAGGGCCGTCGCAGATACGCAGTATTTT. Its protein product is CATLRGRAVADTQYF. The sequence links TRBV12-3 or TRBV12-4 to TRBJ2-3; a tentative D call is TRBD2 (7 bases match). The trim is 10 bases for V and 4 bases for J, with a gap of 21 bases between the germline ends. The CDR3 runs 15 amino acids, cysteine and phenylalanine included. CDR3 DNA is the only sequence kept; it has 45 bases, read in frame from the first base.